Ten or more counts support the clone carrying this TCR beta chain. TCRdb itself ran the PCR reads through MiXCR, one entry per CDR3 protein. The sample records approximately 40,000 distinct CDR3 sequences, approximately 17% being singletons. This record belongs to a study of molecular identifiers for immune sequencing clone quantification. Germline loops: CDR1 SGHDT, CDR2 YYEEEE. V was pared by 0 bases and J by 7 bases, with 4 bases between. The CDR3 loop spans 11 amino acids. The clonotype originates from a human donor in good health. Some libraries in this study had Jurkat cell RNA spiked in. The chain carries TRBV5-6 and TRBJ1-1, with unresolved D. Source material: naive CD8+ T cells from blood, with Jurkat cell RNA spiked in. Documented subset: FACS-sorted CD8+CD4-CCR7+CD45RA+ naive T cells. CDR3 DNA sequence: TGTGCCAGCAGCTTGGGGGGTGAAGCTTTCTTT. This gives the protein CASSLGGEAFF.